This T cell receptor beta chain came from a study of blood T cell repertoires in COVID-19. As for the study in general: Both acute and convalescent COVID-19 samples were obtained from the United States, Italy and Spain. T cells, B-cell-depleted T cells, or PBMCs supplied cDNA or gDNA.

V gave up 1 base and J gave up 3 bases, with 13 bases separating them. In germline, CDR1 is SGHTA, CDR2 FQGTGA. The CDR3 has 15 amino acids. Enrolment of Seattle patients took place during active infection, and they were followed longitudinally. Under the authors' procedure: Nucleated cell number was recorded as an estimate derived from reference gene primer amplification. Sequenced by immunoSEQ multiplex PCR; TCRdb stores in-frame clones only, minus some. V and J calls and clone size are copied from that table; D and trimming were computed from the DNA. Of 60,000 to 65,000 clones listed, approximately 80% are singletons.

Input material: peripheral blood. The sequence was collected from a man in his fifties or sixties with COVID-19, enrolled during active disease. The chain combines TRBV7-3 with TRBJ2-7, with D possibly matching TRBD2 (5 bases). CDR3 in DNA: TGTGCCAGCAGCTTAAGGGGAGCGGATCTCTACGAGCAGTACTTC. Residues: CASSLRGADLYEQYF.